This T cell receptor (beta chain) is from a study of post-analysis software for immune sequencing data. Study-level information: Disease trajectories encompassed relapsing-remitting, secondary progressive and progressive-relapsing multiple sclerosis.

This clonotype has just a few counts. Unique molecular identifiers were present in the TCR beta cDNA libraries. From the PCR reads, TCRdb called clonotypes with MiXCR, one entry per CDR3 protein. The data contain 380,000 or so distinct CDR3 sequences, roughly 38% of them seen just once; the ten biggest clones take up around 15%. Sequencing input: blood. This TCR came from a girl aged 5-17 years with multiple sclerosis.

The CDR3 DNA reads TGCGCCAGCAGCCCCAAAACAGGGGCTTCCTACAATGAGCAGTTCTTC. Its translation: CASSPKTGASYNEQFF. The rearrangement joins TRBV5-1 to TRBJ2-1; 7 bases map to TRBD1. CDR1 and CDR2 from the germline V gene are SGHRS and YFSETQ. V trimming: 4 bases; J trimming: 1 base; junction bases outside the gene matches: 8. The CDR3 spans 16 residues.